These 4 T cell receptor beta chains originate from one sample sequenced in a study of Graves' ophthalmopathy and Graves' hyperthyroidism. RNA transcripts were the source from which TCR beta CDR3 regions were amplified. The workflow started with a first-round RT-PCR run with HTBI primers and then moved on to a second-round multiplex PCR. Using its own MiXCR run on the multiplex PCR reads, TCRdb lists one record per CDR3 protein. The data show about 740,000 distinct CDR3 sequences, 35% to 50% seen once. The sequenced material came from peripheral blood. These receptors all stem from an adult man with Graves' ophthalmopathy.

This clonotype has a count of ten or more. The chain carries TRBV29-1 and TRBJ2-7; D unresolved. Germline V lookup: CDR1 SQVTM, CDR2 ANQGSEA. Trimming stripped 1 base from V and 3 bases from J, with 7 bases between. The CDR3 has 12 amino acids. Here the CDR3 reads CSVEANNYEQYF. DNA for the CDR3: TGCAGCGTTGAAGCGAATAACTACGAGCAGTACTTC.

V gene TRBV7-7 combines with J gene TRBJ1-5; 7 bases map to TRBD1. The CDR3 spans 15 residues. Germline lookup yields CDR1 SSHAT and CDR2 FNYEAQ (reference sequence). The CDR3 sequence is CARSSGGGSNQPQHF. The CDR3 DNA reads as TGTGCTAGGTCCTCAGGGGGAGGAAGCAATCAGCCCCAGCATTTT.

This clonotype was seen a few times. CDR3 residues: CASSFSRTDTQYF. The CDR3 coding sequence is TGTGCCAGCAGCTTTTCACGCACAGATACGCAGTATTTT. V and J are TRBV7-3 and TRBJ2-3; D remains unclear. Germline CDR1 and CDR2: SGHTA and FQGTGA. Trimming removed 3 bases at V and 1 base at J, with 5 bases between. The CDR3 runs 13 residues.

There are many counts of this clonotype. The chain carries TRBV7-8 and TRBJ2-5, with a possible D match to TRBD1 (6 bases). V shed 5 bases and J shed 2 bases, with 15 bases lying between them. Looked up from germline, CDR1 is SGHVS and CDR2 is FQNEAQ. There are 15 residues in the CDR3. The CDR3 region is CASSAHTGKQETQYF. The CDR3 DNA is TGTGCCAGCAGCGCCCATACAGGGAAACAAGAGACCCAGTACTTC.